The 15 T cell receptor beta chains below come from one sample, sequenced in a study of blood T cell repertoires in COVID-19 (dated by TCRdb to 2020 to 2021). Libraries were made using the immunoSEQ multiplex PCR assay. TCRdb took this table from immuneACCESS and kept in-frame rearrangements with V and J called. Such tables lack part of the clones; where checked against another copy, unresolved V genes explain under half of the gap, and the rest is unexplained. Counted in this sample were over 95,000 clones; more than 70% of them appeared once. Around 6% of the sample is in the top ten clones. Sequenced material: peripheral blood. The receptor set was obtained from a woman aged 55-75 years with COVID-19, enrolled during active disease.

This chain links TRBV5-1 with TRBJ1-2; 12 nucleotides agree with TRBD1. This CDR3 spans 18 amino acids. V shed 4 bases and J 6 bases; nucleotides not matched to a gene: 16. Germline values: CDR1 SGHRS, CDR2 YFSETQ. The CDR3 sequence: CASSQSGTGGIYRHGYTF. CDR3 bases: TGCGCCAGCAGCCAATCCGGGACAGGGGGCATCTATAGGCATGGCTACACCTTC.

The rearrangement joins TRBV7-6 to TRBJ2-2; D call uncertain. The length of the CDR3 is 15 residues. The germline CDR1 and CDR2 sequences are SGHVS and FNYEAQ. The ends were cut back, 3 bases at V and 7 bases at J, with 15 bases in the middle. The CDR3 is CASSFIQDFIGELFF. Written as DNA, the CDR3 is TGTGCCAGCAGCTTTATTCAGGATTTCATCGGGGAGCTGTTTTTT. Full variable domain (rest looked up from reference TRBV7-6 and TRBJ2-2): GAGVSQSPRYKVTKRGQDVALRCDPISGHVSLYWYRQALGQGPEFLTYFNYEAQQDKSGLPNDRFSAERPEGSISTLTIQRTEQRDSAMYRCASSFIQDFIGELFFGEGSRLTVL.

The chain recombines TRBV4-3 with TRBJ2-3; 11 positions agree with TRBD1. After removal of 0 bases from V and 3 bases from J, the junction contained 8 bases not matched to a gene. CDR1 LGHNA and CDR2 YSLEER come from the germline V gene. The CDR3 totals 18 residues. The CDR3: CASSQEIPGQGVTDTQYF. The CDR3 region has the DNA TGCGCCAGCAGCCAAGAAATTCCGGGACAGGGGGTGACAGATACGCAGTATTTT.

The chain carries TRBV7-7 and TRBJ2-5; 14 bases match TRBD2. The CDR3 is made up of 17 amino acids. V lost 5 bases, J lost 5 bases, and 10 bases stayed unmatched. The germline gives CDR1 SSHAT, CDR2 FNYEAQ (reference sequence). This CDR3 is CASSPRLAGGPGETQYF. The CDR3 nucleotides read TGTGCCAGCAGCCCAAGACTAGCGGGGGGGCCCGGGGAGACCCAGTACTTC.

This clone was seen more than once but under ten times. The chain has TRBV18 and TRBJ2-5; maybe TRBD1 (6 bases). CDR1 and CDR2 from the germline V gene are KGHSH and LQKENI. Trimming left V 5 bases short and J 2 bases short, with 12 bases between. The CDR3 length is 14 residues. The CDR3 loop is CASSASRGQETQYF. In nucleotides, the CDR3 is TGTGCCAGCTCAGCGTCCAGGGGTCAAGAGACCCAGTACTTC.

CDR3 DNA: TGTGCCAGCAGCACCCGACAGGGTGTGGACTACGAGCAGTACTTC. Protein sequence: CASSTRQGVDYEQYF. This rearrangement joins TRBV7-2 to TRBJ2-7; 7 positions match TRBD1. CDR3 size: 15 residues. Per the germline V gene, CDR1 is SGHTA and CDR2 is FQGNSA. V lost 5 bases to trimming and J lost 3 bases; unmatched junction nucleotides: 10.

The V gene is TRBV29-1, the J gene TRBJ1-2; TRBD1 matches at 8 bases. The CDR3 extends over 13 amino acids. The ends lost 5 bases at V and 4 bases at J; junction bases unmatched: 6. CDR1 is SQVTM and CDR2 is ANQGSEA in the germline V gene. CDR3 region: CSVRRGLGYGYTF. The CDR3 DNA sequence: TGCAGCGTTCGCAGGGGGCTCGGCTATGGCTACACCTTC. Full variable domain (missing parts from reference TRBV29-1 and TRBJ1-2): SAVISQKPSRDICQRGTSLTIQCQVDSQVTMMFWYRQQPGQSLTLIATANQGSEATYESGFVIDKFPISRPNLTFSTLTVSNMSPEDSSIYLCSVRRGLGYGYTFGSGTRLTVV.

The CDR3 loop reads CASSGRGLAGSNEQFF. DNA for the CDR3: TGTGCCAGCAGCGGGAGGGGACTAGCGGGGAGCAATGAGCAGTTCTTC. V gene TRBV9 combines with J gene TRBJ2-1; TRBD2 matches at 13 bases. V gave up 3 bases and J gave up 6 bases; unmatched junction bases: 6. This CDR3 spans 16 amino acids. The germline V gene has CDR1 SGDLS and CDR2 YYNGEE. The entire variable domain, with the rest obtained from reference TRBV9 and TRBJ2-1, is as follows: DSGVTQTPKHLITATGQRVTLRCSPRSGDLSVYWYQQSLDQGLQFLIQYYNGEERAKGNILERFSAQQFPDLHSELNLSSLELGDSALYFCASSGRGLAGSNEQFFGPGTRLTVL.

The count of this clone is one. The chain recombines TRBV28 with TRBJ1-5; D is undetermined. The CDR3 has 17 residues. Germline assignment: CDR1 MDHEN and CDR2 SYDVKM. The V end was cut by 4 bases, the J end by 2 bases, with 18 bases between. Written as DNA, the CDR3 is TGTGCCAGCAGTTATATGGTCCGCCGGGAAGGCAATCAGCCCCAGCATTTT. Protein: CASSYMVRREGNQPQHF.

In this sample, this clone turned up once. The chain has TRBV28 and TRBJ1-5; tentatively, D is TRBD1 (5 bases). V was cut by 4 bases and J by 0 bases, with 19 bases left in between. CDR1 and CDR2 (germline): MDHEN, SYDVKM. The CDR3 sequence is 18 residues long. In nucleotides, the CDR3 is TGTGCCAGCAGTTCCCTCGGGCAGGGCCGGTATAGCAATCAGCCCCAGCATTTT. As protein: CASSSLGQGRYSNQPQHF.

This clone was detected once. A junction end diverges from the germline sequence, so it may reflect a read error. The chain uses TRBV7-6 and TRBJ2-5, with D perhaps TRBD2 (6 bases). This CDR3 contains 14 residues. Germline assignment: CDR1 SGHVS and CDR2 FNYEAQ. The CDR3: CASSHRGYQGTQYF. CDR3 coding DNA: TGTGCCAGCAGCCACCGGGGGTACCAAGGGACCCAGTACTTC. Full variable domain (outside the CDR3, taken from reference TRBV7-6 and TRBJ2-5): GAGVSQSPRYKVTKRGQDVALRCDPISGHVSLYWYRQALGQGPEFLTYFNYEAQQDKSGLPNDRFSAERPEGSISTLTIQRTEQRDSAMYRCASSHRGYQGTQYFGPGTRLLVL.

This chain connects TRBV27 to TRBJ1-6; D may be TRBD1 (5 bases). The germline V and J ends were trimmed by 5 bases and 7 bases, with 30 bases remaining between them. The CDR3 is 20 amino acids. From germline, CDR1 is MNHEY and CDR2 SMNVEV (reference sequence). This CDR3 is CASSPLGRGPDWPLNSPLHF. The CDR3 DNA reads TGTGCCAGCAGTCCCCTGGGTAGGGGCCCTGATTGGCCTCTGAATTCACCCCTCCACTTT.

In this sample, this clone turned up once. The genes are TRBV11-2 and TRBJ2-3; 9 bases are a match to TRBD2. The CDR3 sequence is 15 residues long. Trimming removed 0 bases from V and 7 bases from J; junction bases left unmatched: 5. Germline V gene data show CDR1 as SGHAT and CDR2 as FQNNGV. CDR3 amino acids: CASSLDGTSSNTQYF. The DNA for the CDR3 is TGTGCCAGCAGCTTAGACGGGACTAGCAGCAATACGCAGTATTTT. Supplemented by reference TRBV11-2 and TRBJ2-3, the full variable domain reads EAGVAQSPRYKIIEKRQSVAFWCNPISGHATLYWYQQILGQGPKLLIQFQNNGVVDDSQLPKDRFSAERLKGVDSTLKIQPAKLEDSAVYLCASSLDGTSSNTQYFGPGTRLTVL.

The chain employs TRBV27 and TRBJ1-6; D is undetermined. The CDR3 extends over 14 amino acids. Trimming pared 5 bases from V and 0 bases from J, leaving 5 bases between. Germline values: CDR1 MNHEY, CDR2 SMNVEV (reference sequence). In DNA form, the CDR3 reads TGTGCCAGCAGTCCCAGCTCCTATAATTCACCCCTCCACTTT. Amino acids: CASSPSSYNSPLHF.

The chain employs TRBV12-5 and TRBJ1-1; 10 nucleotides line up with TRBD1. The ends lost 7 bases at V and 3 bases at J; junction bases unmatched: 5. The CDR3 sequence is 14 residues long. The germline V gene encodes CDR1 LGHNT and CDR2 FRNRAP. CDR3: CASDSGQGHTEAFF. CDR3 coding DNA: TGTGCTAGTGACTCGGGACAGGGGCACACTGAAGCTTTCTTT.